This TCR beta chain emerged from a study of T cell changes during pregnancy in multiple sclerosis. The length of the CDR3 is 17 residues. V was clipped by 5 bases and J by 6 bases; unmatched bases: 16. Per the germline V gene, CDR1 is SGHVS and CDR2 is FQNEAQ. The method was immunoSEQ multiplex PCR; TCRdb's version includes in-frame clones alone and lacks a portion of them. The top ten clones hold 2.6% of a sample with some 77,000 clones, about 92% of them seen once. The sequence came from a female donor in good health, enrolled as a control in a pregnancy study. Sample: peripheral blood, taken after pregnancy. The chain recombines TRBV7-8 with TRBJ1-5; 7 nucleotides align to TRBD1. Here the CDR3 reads CASSPIRGQGSVQPQHF. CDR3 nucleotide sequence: TGTGCCAGCAGCCCGATTAGGGGGCAGGGGAGTGTTCAGCCCCAGCATTTT. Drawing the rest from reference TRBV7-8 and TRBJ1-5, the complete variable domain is GAGVSQSPRYKVAKRGQDVALRCDPISGHVSLFWYQQALGQGPEFLTYFQNEAQLDKSGLPSDRFFAERPEGSVSTLKIQRTQQEDSAVYLCASSPIRGQGSVQPQHFGDGTRLSIL.